This TCR beta chain stems from a study of shared clonotypes between healthy human individuals. Trimming at V came to 2 bases and at J to 3 bases, leaving 2 bases not matched to a gene. Germline CDR1 reads SGHRS; CDR2 reads YFSETQ. This CDR3 contains 15 residues. The repertoire was sequenced with immunoSEQ multiplex PCR; TCRdb's copy has only in-frame clones and lacks some. The sample records around 1.6 million clones, about 98% being singletons. The chain carries TRBV5-1 and TRBJ2-1; 10 bases are a match to TRBD2. This receptor was identified in a man under 40 in good health. What was sequenced was naive CD4+ T cells sorted from blood. As to subset: CD45RA+ positively selected. The CDR3 region is CASSFGLADYNEQFF. The CDR3 DNA reads as TGCGCCAGCAGCTTTGGACTAGCGGACTACAATGAGCAGTTCTTC.